A selection of T cell receptor beta chains follows, all from one sample in a study of T cells in Graves' hyperthyroidism and ophthalmopathy. One entry per CDR3 protein results from TCRdb running MiXCR on the multiplex PCR reads. The profile shows approximately 590,000 distinct CDR3 sequences, around a sixth of them singletons. The specimen was blood. The source of these receptors is a woman aged 30 to 39 with Graves' hyperthyroidism. The CDR3 runs from the conserved cysteine through the conserved F or W. The order of the fields is clone size, V gene, D gene, J gene, CDR3 protein, CDR3 DNA. The D gene is left open where the match is weak. Size tells how often a clone was seen (once, few, many) or the class of an expanded clone, and some rows leave it out.

>many|TRBV7-2|.|TRBJ2-3
CASSLSADTQYF
TGTGCCAGCAGCTTGTCCGCGGATACGCAGTATTTT
>few|TRBV11-2|TRBD2|TRBJ2-1
CASSGAGGPHEQFF
TGTGCCAGTAGTGGAGCGGGAGGGCCTCATGAGCAGTTCTTC
>many|TRBV20-1|TRBD2|TRBJ2-7
CSATSGSSYEQYF
TGCAGCGCGACTAGCGGGAGCTCCTACGAGCAGTACTTC
>.|TRBV12-3/TRBV12-4|.|TRBJ2-3
CASSLFGFVATDTQYF
TGTGCCAGCAGTTTATTCGGCTTCGTTGCCACAGATACGCAGTATTTT
>many|TRBV24-1|TRBD1|TRBJ2-1
CATSDSDRNEQFF
TGTGCCACCAGTGATTCGGACAGGAATGAGCAGTTCTTC
>many|TRBV18|.|TRBJ2-5
CASSRQETQYF
TGTGCCAGCAGCCGCCAGGAGACCCAGTACTTC
>few|TRBV29-1|TRBD2|TRBJ2-1
CSVEDRKRDSYNEQFF
TGCAGCGTTGAAGATCGGAAGCGGGACTCCTACAATGAGCAGTTCTTC
>.|TRBV4-3|.|TRBJ2-2
CASSQDTTGPGELFF
TGCGCCAGCAGCCAAGATACTACAGGGCCCGGGGAGCTGTTTTTT
>.|TRBV30|TRBD2|TRBJ2-3
CAWGEGLGSTDTQYF
TGTGCCTGGGGGGAGGGACTAGGAAGCACAGATACGCAGTATTTT
>few|TRBV7-9|TRBD2|TRBJ2-1
CASSSPPGTRQSYNEQFF
TGTGCCAGCAGCTCACCCCCGGGGACTAGGCAGTCCTACAATGAGCAGTTCTTC
>.|TRBV6-2/TRBV6-3|.|TRBJ2-6
CASSYSIPGVFSGANVLTF
TGTGCCAGCAGTTACTCGATACCGGGGGTCTTCTCTGGGGCCAACGTCCTGACTTTC
>.|TRBV19|TRBD1|TRBJ2-6
CASGQGRYAGANVLTF
TGTGCCAGTGGACAGGGACGGTACGCTGGGGCCAACGTCCTGACTTTC
>many|TRBV20-1|.|TRBJ1-4
CSARKAGSEKKLFF
TGCAGTGCTAGGAAGGCGGGCAGCGAAAAAAAACTGTTTTTT
>many|TRBV7-8|.|TRBJ1-1
CASSPGPMNTEAFF
TGTGCCAGCAGCCCCGGACCGATGAACACTGAAGCTTTCTTT
>many|TRBV12-3/TRBV12-4|.|TRBJ1-5
CASSLQFGSNQPQHF
TGTGCCAGCAGTTTACAGTTTGGGAGCAATCAGCCCCAGCATTTT
>many|TRBV30|.|TRBJ2-7
CAWSASDYEQYF
TGTGCCTGGAGCGCGTCAGACTACGAGCAGTACTTC
>many|TRBV27|TRBD1|TRBJ2-1
CASSLSDRQGDEQFF
TGTGCCAGCAGTTTATCCGATAGACAGGGGGATGAGCAGTTCTTC
>many|TRBV12-3/TRBV12-4|.|TRBJ2-5
CASSPNSDQETQYF
TGTGCCAGCAGCCCAAACAGCGACCAAGAGACCCAGTACTTC
>many|TRBV28|.|TRBJ2-1
CASSKLGGYKDNEQFF
TGTGCCAGCAGCAAACTAGGGGGATATAAGGACAATGAGCAGTTCTTC
>many|TRBV20-1|.|TRBJ2-1
CSARTGADEQFF
TGCAGTGCTAGGACTGGGGCCGATGAGCAGTTCTTC
>few|TRBV29-1|TRBD1|TRBJ1-2
CSVGPDRGLWYGYTF
TGCAGCGTTGGACCGGACAGGGGGCTTTGGTATGGCTACACCTTC
>.|TRBV9|.|TRBJ1-4
CASSQDVAATATNEKLFF
TGTGCCAGCAGCCAAGATGTAGCAGCAACAGCAACTAATGAAAAACTGTTTTTT
>many|TRBV6-1|.|TRBJ2-2
CASSYGHLNTGELFF
TGTGCCAGCAGTTACGGACACCTGAACACCGGGGAGCTGTTTTTT
>many|TRBV5-1|TRBD2|TRBJ2-1
CASSWGTGLAVPSSYNEQFF
TGCGCCAGCAGCTGGGGGACCGGACTAGCGGTTCCGAGCTCCTACAATGAGCAGTTCTTC
>many|TRBV18|.|TRBJ1-5
CASSPVQGSNQPQHF
TGTGCCAGCTCACCAGTACAGGGTAGCAATCAGCCCCAGCATTTT
>many|TRBV29-1|TRBD2|TRBJ2-2
CSVDTGLAENTGELFF
TGCAGCGTTGATACGGGACTAGCGGAGAACACCGGGGAGCTGTTTTTT
>few|TRBV27|TRBD2|TRBJ2-1
CASRWTSAYNEQFF
TGTGCCAGCCGATGGACTAGCGCTTACAATGAGCAGTTCTTC
>.|TRBV29-1|.|TRBJ1-1
CSSLENTEAFF
TGCAGCTCCCTGGAGAACACTGAGGCTTTCTTT
>many|TRBV7-3|.|TRBJ2-1
CASSPAGNNEQFF
TGTGCCAGCAGCCCAGCGGGCAACAATGAGCAGTTCTTC
>.|TRBV4-2|.|TRBJ1-5
CASSYEISNQPQHF
TGTGCCAGCAGCTACGAGATTAGCAATCAGCCCCAGCATTTT
>.|TRBV20-1|TRBD1|TRBJ1-2
CSAREGQGAGGYTF
TGCAGTGCTAGAGAGGGACAGGGGGCGGGTGGCTACACCTTC
>many|TRBV5-1|TRBD2|TRBJ2-7
CASSWTSGASYEQYF
TGCGCCAGCAGCTGGACTAGCGGTGCTTCCTACGAGCAGTACTTC
>many|TRBV15|.|TRBJ2-7
CATSRTTGLKIEQYF
TGTGCCACCAGCAGGACGACAGGACTGAAGATCGAGCAGTACTTC
>few|TRBV12-5|.|TRBJ2-6
CASGFSGANVLTF
TGTGCTAGTGGGTTCTCTGGGGCCAACGTCCTGACTTTC
>many|TRBV20-1|.|TRBJ2-3
CSARDGGTDTDTQYF
TGCAGTGCTAGAGATGGGGGGACAGACACAGATACGCAGTATTTT
>.|TRBV27|TRBD1|TRBJ2-2
CASSATGTGTTGELFF
TGTGCCAGCAGCGCGACCGGGACAGGGACCACCGGGGAGCTGTTTTTT
>many|TRBV7-8|.|TRBJ2-3
CASSSETTDTQYF
TGTGCCAGCAGCTCCGAGACCACAGATACGCAGTATTTT
>.|TRBV20-1|.|TRBJ2-7
CSARNSLSYEQYF
TGCAGTGCTAGAAACAGTCTGTCCTACGAGCAGTACTTC
>many|TRBV18|TRBD1|TRBJ1-1
CASSSQGVDTEAFF
TGTGCCAGCTCGTCTCAGGGGGTGGACACTGAAGCTTTCTTT